The 17 T cell receptor beta chains below come from one sample, sequenced in a study of cytomegalovirus exposure and HLA in healthy donors (TCRdb year 2017). Library method: the immunoSEQ multiplex PCR assay. The multiplex PCR relied on a mix of 60 forward primers for TCR Vbeta segments and 13 reverse primers for TCR Jbeta segments. TCRdb provides this immuneACCESS table in a form limited to in-frame rearrangements. Some clones are lacking; in checked studies, under half of them reflect an unresolved V gene, and why the rest are absent is not known. The sample yields about 160,000 clones; roughly 80% were counted once. The ten top clones hold about 13% of the sample. Sequencing used PBMCs. Receptor source: a woman between 50 and 59 years old in good health and CMV-seronegative.

The rearrangement links TRBV2 to TRBJ2-3; D is possibly TRBD1 (6 bases). The CDR3 runs 14 residues. The germline V gene has CDR1 SNHLY and CDR2 FYNNEI. V lost 8 bases and J 3 bases, leaving 15 bases between the germline ends. CDR3 sequence (DNA): TGTGCCAGCGGGGGCAGGGGAAGAACAGATACGCAGTATTTT. This sequence encodes CASGGRGRTDTQYF.

The chain combines TRBV18 with TRBJ2-7; D may be TRBD1 (6 bases). With 3 bases removed from V and 6 bases from J, the gap between germline ends came to 24 bases. The CDR3 spans 17 residues. CDR1 and CDR2 from the germline V gene are KGHSH and LQKENI. The CDR3 DNA is TGTGCCAGCTCACCGCCCTATGGTACAGGGATTCTAGGCGAGCAGTACTTC. It is translated as CASSPPYGTGILGEQYF. Combining the CDR3 with reference TRBV18 and TRBJ2-7 gives the whole variable domain NAGVMQNPRHLVRRRGQEARLRCSPMKGHSHVYWYRQLPEEGLKFMVYLQKENIIDESGMPKERFSAEFPKEGPSILRIQQVVRGDSAAYFCASSPPYGTGILGEQYFGPGTRLTVT.

This clone was picked up one time. DNA of the CDR3: TGTGCCAGCAGCTTAGGTAGCGGGAGGGATAATGAGCAGTTCTTC. This translates into CASSLGSGRDNEQFF. The chain employs TRBV7-9 and TRBJ2-1; TRBD2 aligns across 11 bases. The junction had 3 bases not matched to a gene; V was cut back by 1 base and J by 7 bases. The CDR3 consists of 15 residues. Germline CDR1 is SEHNR and CDR2 is FQNEAQ (reference sequence).

This chain uses TRBV28 with TRBJ1-1, with 7 bases matching TRBD1. With V trimmed by 2 bases and J by 6 bases, 6 bases remained unmatched. The CDR3 loop spans 14 amino acids. CDR1 is MDHEN, CDR2 SYDVKM, per germline. CDR3 residues: CASSLAGQRPEAFF. Here the CDR3 DNA reads TGTGCCAGCAGTTTAGCGGGACAGAGGCCTGAAGCTTTCTTT.

This chain connects TRBV5-1 to TRBJ2-5, with TRBD2 as a possible D gene (5 bases). The CDR3 contains 15 residues. The germline V and J ends were trimmed by 8 bases and 3 bases, with 20 bases remaining between them. Looked up from germline, CDR1 is SGHRS and CDR2 is YFSETQ. The CDR3, as DNA: TGCGCCAGTCAGGCACGGGGAGACGGAGAAGAGACCCAGTACTTC. Encoded protein: CASQARGDGEETQYF.

This rearrangement joins TRBV6-1 to TRBJ1-1; TRBD1 aligns across 9 bases. In germline, CDR1 is MNHNS, CDR2 SASEGT. V lost 5 bases, J lost 6 bases, and 10 bases stayed unmatched. The CDR3 extends over 15 amino acids. This CDR3 reads CASSSGTGWSAEAFF. The CDR3 bases are TGTGCCAGCAGTTCTGGGACAGGGTGGTCTGCTGAAGCTTTCTTT.

The chain carries TRBV9 and TRBJ2-5; D possibly corresponds to TRBD1 (6 bases). The J call may be incorrect, as the DNA end agrees better with TRBJ2-7. Germline-derived CDR1 and CDR2 are SGDLS and YYNGEE. The CDR3 totals 14 residues. The CDR3: CASSVGGQSYEQYF. CDR3 in DNA: TGTGCCAGCAGCGTAGGCGGACAGTCCTACGAGCAGTACTTC.

The chain carries TRBV6-5 and TRBJ1-3; no firm D call. The length of the CDR3 is 15 residues. Looked up from germline, CDR1 is MNHEY and CDR2 is SVGAGI. V dropped 6 bases and J dropped 4 bases, with 16 bases sitting between them. The CDR3 nucleotides are TGTGCCAGCAGCCCCGGCGGCACTCCAGGAAACACCATATATTTT. Translated, it gives CASSPGGTPGNTIYF.

The gene calls are TRBV25-1 and TRBJ2-7; weak D call: TRBD2 (6 bases). Per germline, CDR1 MGHDK and CDR2 SYGVNS. The V end lost 10 bases, the J end lost 0 bases, and 22 bases lay between the germline ends. The CDR3 covers 16 residues. The CDR3 nucleotides read TGTGCCACCCAGAAGGCTTTCGGCGGGAACTCCTACGAGCAGTACTTC. Translating it yields CATQKAFGGNSYEQYF.

This clone has just a few counts. The gene calls are TRBV30 and TRBJ2-3; 8 nucleotides line up with TRBD2. This CDR3 is built from 15 residues. V shed 0 bases, J shed 5 bases, and the junction held 7 bases outside the gene matches. Germline V gene sequence: CDR1 GTSNPN, CDR2 SVGIG (reference sequence). In nucleotides, the CDR3 is TGTGCCTGGAGTGTAGAGGCGGGAGGAAGAGATACGCAGTATTTT. Protein product: CAWSVEAGGRDTQYF.

This clone was seen more than once but under ten times. The chain has TRBV5-4 and TRBJ2-1; D is undetermined. V lost 8 bases to trimming and J lost 6 bases, with 15 bases between them. Germline CDR1 and CDR2: SGHNT and YYREEE (reference sequence). There are 13 residues in the CDR3. The CDR3 protein is CASRLYSSNEQFF. CDR3 DNA: TGTGCCAGTCGCCTTTACAGTTCCAATGAGCAGTTCTTC.

This clone was detected only a few times. Here the CDR3 DNA reads TGTGCCAGCAGCTTAGGGCTCCCCGGGGAGCTGTTTTTT. This translates into CASSLGLPGELFF. This sequence joins TRBV7-2 and TRBJ2-2; no definite D call. CDR1 and CDR2 (germline): SGHTA, FQGNSA. With 1 base removed from V and 6 bases from J, the gap between germline ends came to 6 bases. The CDR3 is made up of 13 amino acids. The full variable domain, in which reference TRBV7-2 and TRBJ2-2 provide the parts outside the CDR3, is GAGVSQSPSNKVTEKGKDVELRCDPISGHTALYWYRQSLGQGLEFLIYFQGNSAPDKSGLPSDRFSAERTGGSVSTLTIQRTQQEDSAVYLCASSLGLPGELFFGEGSRLTVL.

V is TRBV19 and J is TRBJ2-3; D call uncertain. The V end was cut by 6 bases, the J end by 2 bases, with 15 bases between. CDR3 size: 15 residues. CDR1 and CDR2 from the germline V gene are LNHDA and SQIVND (reference sequence). CDR3 loop: CASSPGRILTDTQYF. The CDR3 region has the DNA TGTGCCAGTAGCCCCGGCAGGATACTCACAGATACGCAGTATTTT.

The V gene is TRBV19, the J gene TRBJ2-1; 12 bases fit TRBD2. CDR1 and CDR2 from the germline V gene are LNHDA and SQIVND (reference sequence). The junction had 7 bases not matched to a gene; V was cut back by 6 bases and J by 7 bases. The CDR3 is 15 residues long. This CDR3 is CASRPLAGGRNEQFF. In DNA form, the CDR3 reads TGTGCCAGTAGGCCTCTAGCGGGAGGGAGGAATGAGCAGTTCTTC.

This chain joins TRBV7-2 and TRBJ2-1; 11 nucleotides match TRBD2. The CDR3 is 16 residues long. V was clipped by 4 bases and J by 7 bases; unmatched bases: 9. Germline CDR1 and CDR2: SGHTA and FQGNSA. This chain's CDR3 is CASSSGLADLGNEQFF. The DNA of the CDR3 is TGTGCCAGCAGCTCGGGACTAGCGGACCTTGGGAATGAGCAGTTCTTC.

The J gene is TRBJ2-1, the V gene TRBV5-1, with TRBD1 identical over 10 bases. The germline V gene has CDR1 SGHRS and CDR2 YFSETQ. After removal of 0 bases from V and 3 bases from J, the junction contained 0 bases not matched to a gene. This CDR3 is 15 amino acids long. DNA for the CDR3: TGCGCCAGCAGCTTGGGGGACAGGGGCTACAATGAGCAGTTCTTC. This sequence encodes CASSLGDRGYNEQFF.

CDR3 nucleotide sequence: TGCGCCAGCAGCTTGGACTACGGTAGGCAGAACACTGAAGCTTTCTTT. Its translation is CASSLDYGRQNTEAFF. V gene TRBV5-1 combines with J gene TRBJ1-1, with D uncertain. V gave up 0 bases and J gave up 1 base, with 13 bases separating them. CDR3 length: 16 amino acids. Germline V gene lookup returns CDR1 SGHRS and CDR2 YFSETQ.